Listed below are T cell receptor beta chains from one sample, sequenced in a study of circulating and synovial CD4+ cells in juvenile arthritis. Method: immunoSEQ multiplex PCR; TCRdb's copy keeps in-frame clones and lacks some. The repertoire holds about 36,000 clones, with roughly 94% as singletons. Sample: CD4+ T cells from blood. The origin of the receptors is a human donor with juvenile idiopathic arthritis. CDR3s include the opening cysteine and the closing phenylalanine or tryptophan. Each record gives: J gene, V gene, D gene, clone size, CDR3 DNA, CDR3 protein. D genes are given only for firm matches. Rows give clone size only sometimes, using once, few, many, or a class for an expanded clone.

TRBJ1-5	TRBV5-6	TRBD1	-	TGTGCCAGCAGCTTGCGGTTGACAGGGGAAGGCAATCAGCCCCAGCATTTT	CASSLRLTGEGNQPQHF
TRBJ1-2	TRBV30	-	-	TGTGCCTGGAGCCCAAGGGGGAGTAGGGACTATGGCTACACCTTC	CAWSPRGSRDYGYTF
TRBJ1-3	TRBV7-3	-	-	TGTGCCAGCAGCACTAAACCGGGTACTGGAAACACCATATATTTT	CASSTKPGTGNTIYF
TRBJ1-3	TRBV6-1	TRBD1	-	TGTGCCAGCAGTTATACAGGGGACGGAAACACCATATATTTT	CASSYTGDGNTIYF
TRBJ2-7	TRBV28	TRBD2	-	TGTGCCAGCACTTCCGGGACTAGCGGTTACGAGCAGTACTTC	CASTSGTSGYEQYF
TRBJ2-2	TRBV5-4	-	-	TGTGCCAGCAGCTTGGTAGCAGGGGCGCCCGGGGAGCTGTTTTTT	CASSLVAGAPGELFF
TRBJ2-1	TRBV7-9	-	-	TGTGCCAGCAGCTTAGTCCAGGGTATCGGGCAGTTCTTC	CASSLVQGIGQFF
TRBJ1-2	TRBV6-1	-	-	TGTGCCAGCAGCGCACAATCGCAGGAGGTTGGCTACACCTTC	CASSAQSQEVGYTF
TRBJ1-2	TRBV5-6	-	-	TGTGCCAGCAGCTTGGGACGGAGCTCCTATGGCTACACCTTC	CASSLGRSSYGYTF
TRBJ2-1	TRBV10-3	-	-	TGTGCCATCAGTGAGGCGGAGAGGGATGAGCAGTTCTTC	CAISEAERDEQFF
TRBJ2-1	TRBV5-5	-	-	TGTGCCAGCAGCTTCCGAAACGGGGGGCCACACAATGAGCAGTTCTTC	CASSFRNGGPHNEQFF
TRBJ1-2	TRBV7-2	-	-	TGTGCCAGCAGCTTCAGACGGAGTAACTATGGCTACACCTTC	CASSFRRSNYGYTF
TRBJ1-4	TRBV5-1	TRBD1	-	TGCGCCAGCAGCTTGGGGGACAGGGTTGTGGAAAAACTGTTTTTT	CASSLGDRVVEKLFF
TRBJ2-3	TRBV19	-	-	TGTGCCAGTAGTAGCTGGCGTCAGGCCCGGTCGGATACGCAGTATTTT	CASSSWRQARSDTQYF
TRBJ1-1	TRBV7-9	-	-	TGTGCCAGCACCCACTCAGACAGGTTGAACACTGAAGCTTTCTTT	CASTHSDRLNTEAFF
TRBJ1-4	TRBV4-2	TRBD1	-	TGTGCCAGCAGCCAAGACGACAGGGCTAAAGAAAAACTGTTTTTT	CASSQDDRAKEKLFF
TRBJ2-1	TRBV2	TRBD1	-	TGTGCCAGCAGGAGGACAGGGTCCAATGAGCAGTTCTTC	CASRRTGSNEQFF
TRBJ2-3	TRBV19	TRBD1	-	TGTGCCAGTAGGGACAGGGGTAGCACAGATACGCAGTATTTT	CASRDRGSTDTQYF
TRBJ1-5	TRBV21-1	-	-	TGTGCCAGCAGCAAAGGACAGGGTCTTAATCAGCCCCAGCATTTT	CASSKGQGLNQPQHF
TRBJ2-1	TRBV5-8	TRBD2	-	TGTGCCAGCAGCACTGGACTAGCGGCTTTCTACAATGAGCAGTTCTTC	CASSTGLAAFYNEQFF
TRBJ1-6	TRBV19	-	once	TGTGCCAGTAGGGAGGGCCTAAGCTCCTATAATTCACCCCTCCACTTT	CASREGLSSYNSPLHF
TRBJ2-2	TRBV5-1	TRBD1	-	TGCGCCAGCAGCTTGGCAGGACAGGGGACCGGGGAGCTGTTTTTT	CASSLAGQGTGELFF
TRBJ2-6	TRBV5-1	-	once	TGCGCCAGCAGCTTGGAGGGGACTGGGGCCAACGTCCTGACTTTC	CASSLEGTGANVLTF
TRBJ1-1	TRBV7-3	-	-	TGTGCCAGCAGCTTGACACCTAACACTGAAGCTTTCTTT	CASSLTPNTEAFF
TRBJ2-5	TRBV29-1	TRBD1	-	TGCAGCGTTGGGGACAGGGTGGGGGAGACCCAGTACTTC	CSVGDRVGETQYF
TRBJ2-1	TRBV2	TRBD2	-	TGTGCCAGCAGTGGGGGGACTATAGTCGGTGAGCAGTTCTTC	CASSGGTIVGEQFF
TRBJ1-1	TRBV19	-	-	TGTGCCATTCTCCCCAGGGCGTATAACCGGAACACTGAAGCTTTCTTT	CAILPRAYNRNTEAFF
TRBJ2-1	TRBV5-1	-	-	TGCGCCAGCAGCTTGGGCGGGGAGCTCAATGAGCAGTTCTTC	CASSLGGELNEQFF
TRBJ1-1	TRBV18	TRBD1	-	TGTGCCAGCTCACCCAATACCCCCAGGGGGACAAACACTGAAGCTTTCTTT	CASSPNTPRGTNTEAFF
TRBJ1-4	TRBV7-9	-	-	TGTGCCAGCAGTTTAGGGGACTCTAATGAAAAACTGTTTTTT	CASSLGDSNEKLFF
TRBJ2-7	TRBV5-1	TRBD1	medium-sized	TGCGCCAGCCGCAAGGACAGGGAAGGATCCTACGAGCAGTACTTC	CASRKDREGSYEQYF